This TCR beta chain appears in the sequencing data of a study of cytomegalovirus exposure and HLA in healthy donors. Details on this clone: What it binds is not known.

The length of the CDR3 is 13 residues. Trimming stripped 1 base from V and 7 bases from J, with 13 bases between. In germline, CDR1 is SQVTM, CDR2 ANQGSEA. General study findings and limits: Some V segments, TRBV6-2 and TRBV6-3 among them, were indistinguishable and were therefore excluded. Cytomegalovirus-associated status was assigned to about 160 TCR beta chains. The study carried out a later analysis of TCR beta sequences. It associated some 17,000 of them with specific HLA alleles at a false discovery rate of 0.05.

PCR employed 60 Vbeta and 13 Jbeta primers. This table comes from immunoSEQ multiplex PCR, and its TCRdb copy is limited to in-frame clones, with some not included. Of about 110,000 clones in the sample, over 65% are singletons; the top ten hold roughly 4.2%. What was sequenced was PBMCs. The V and J genes are TRBV29-1 and TRBJ1-2; D possibly corresponds to TRBD1 (6 bases). This receptor was taken from a woman aged 40 to 50 in good health and CMV-seropositive. For the CDR3, the DNA is TGCAGCGTTGAAGTTACGTGGGGGCTTGGCTACACCTTC. Translation gives CSVEVTWGLGYTF.